This TCR beta chain was profiled in a study of cytomegalovirus exposure and HLA in healthy donors. Study as a whole: Previous work identified roughly 110 million unique TCR beta sequences from about 179 million T cells.

PCR employed 60 Vbeta and 13 Jbeta primers. Repertoires were generated with immunoSEQ multiplex PCR, while TCRdb's copy carries only in-frame clones and drops some. The sample lists about 120,000 clones, over 8% seen once, with 3% in the top ten. Study-wide results and caveats: In a later analysis, HLA-associated beta chains showed higher expansion and lower generation probabilities than comparable chains.

Germline CDR1 and CDR2: LGHNA and YSLEER. This CDR3 contains 16 residues. Of note for this clone: The antigen remains undetermined. One end of the junction is discordant with germline, which a read error may explain.

The sequencing input was PBMCs. The rearrangement links TRBV4-3 to TRBJ1-6; 11 positions match TRBD1. This sequence originates from a man in his thirties or forties in good health and CMV-seronegative. The CDR3 nucleotides read TGCGCCAGCAGCCAAGACTGGACAGGGGGCAATTCAGCCCTCCACTTT. Encoded protein: CASSQDWTGGNSALHF.